This TCR beta chain was identified during a study of blood T cell repertoires in COVID-19. The CDR3 totals 14 residues. V lost 5 bases and J 0 bases, leaving 11 bases between the germline ends. Germline values: CDR1 MNHEY, CDR2 SVGAGI. This clone was observed a handful of times. Produced via immunoSEQ multiplex PCR; TCRdb's table is partial and in-frame only. The table records about 180,000 clones, about 83% of them present only once. This chain links TRBV6-5 with TRBJ2-7; a possible D gene is TRBD1 (5 bases). This TCR was sampled from a person aged 70 to 79 with COVID-19, enrolled during active disease. Sequencing was carried out using peripheral blood. The CDR3 bases are TGTGCCAGCAGTCAAAGGGGCTACTCCTACGAGCAGTACTTC. This encodes CASSQRGYSYEQYF.